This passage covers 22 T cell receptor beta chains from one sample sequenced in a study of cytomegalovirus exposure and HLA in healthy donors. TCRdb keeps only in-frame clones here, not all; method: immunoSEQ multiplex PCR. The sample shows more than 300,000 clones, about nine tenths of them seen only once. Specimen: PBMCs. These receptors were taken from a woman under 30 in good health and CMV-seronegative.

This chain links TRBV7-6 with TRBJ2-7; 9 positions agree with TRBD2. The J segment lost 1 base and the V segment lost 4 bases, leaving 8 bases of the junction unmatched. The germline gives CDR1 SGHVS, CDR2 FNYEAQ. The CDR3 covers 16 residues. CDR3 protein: CASSSRSGGGSYEQYF. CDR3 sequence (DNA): TGTGCCAGCAGCTCCCGTAGCGGGGGAGGGTCCTACGAGCAGTACTTC.

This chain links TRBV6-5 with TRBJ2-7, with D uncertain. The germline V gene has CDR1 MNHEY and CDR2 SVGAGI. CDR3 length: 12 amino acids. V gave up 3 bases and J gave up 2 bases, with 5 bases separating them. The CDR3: CASSYPAYEQYF. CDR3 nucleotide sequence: TGTGCCAGCAGTTATCCCGCCTACGAGCAGTACTTC.

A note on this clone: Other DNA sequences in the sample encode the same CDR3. The CDR3 is CASSQGTGKYEQYF. CDR3 sequence (DNA): TGTGCCAGCAGCCAAGGGACAGGGAAGTACGAGCAGTACTTC. J is TRBJ2-7 and V is TRBV14; TRBD1 matches at 8 bases. The V gene end was trimmed by 1 base and the J gene end by 4 bases; junction bases not matched to a gene: 3. Germline CDR1 SGHDN, CDR2 FVKESK. The CDR3 contains 14 residues.

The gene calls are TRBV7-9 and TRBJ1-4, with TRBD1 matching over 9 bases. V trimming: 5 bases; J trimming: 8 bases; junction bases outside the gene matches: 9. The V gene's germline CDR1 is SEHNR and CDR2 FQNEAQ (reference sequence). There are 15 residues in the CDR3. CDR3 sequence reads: CASSGPGTGREKLFF. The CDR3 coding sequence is TGTGCCAGCAGCGGGCCCGGGACAGGGAGGGAAAAACTGTTTTTT.

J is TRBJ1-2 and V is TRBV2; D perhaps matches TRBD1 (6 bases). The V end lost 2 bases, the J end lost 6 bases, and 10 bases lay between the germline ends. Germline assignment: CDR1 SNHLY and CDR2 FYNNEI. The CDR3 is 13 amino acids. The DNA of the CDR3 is TGTGCCAGCAGTGAACAGGGGTTGAATGGCTACACCTTC. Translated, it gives CASSEQGLNGYTF.

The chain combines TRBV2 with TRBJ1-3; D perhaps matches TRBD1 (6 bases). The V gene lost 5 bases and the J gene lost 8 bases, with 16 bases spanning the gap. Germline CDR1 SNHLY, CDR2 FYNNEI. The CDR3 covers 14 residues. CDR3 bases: TGTGCCAGCAGTTGGCCAGGGGAATCAGACACCATATATTTT. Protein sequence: CASSWPGESDTIYF.

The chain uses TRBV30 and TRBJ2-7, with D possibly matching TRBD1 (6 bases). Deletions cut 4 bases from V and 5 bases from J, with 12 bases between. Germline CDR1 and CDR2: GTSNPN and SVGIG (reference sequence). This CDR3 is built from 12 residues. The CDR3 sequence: CAWMGALDEQYF. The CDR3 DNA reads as TGTGCCTGGATGGGGGCATTGGACGAGCAGTACTTC.

CDR3 sequence (DNA): TGTGCCACCAGCCCCCGAGGGAGATCCCAAGAGACCCAGTACTTC. It translates to CATSPRGRSQETQYF. The gene calls are TRBV15 and TRBJ2-5; the D gene is possibly TRBD2 (5 bases). V dropped 5 bases and J dropped 1 base, with 14 bases sitting between them. The CDR3 is 15 residues long. The V gene's germline CDR1 is LNHNV and CDR2 YYDKDF (reference sequence). Complete variable domain (other parts from reference TRBV15 and TRBJ2-5): DAMVIQNPRYQVTQFGKPVTLSCSQTLNHNVMYWYQQKSSQAPKLLFHYYDKDFNNEADTPDNFQSRRPNTSFCFLDIRSPGLGDTAMYLCATSPRGRSQETQYFGPGTRLLVL.

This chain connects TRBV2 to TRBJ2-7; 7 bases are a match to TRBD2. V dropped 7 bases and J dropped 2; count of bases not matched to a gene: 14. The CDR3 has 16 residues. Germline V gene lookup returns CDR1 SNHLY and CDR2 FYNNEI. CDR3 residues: CASIRGAGVGTYEQYF. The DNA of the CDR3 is TGTGCCAGCATCCGTGGGGCGGGGGTAGGGACCTACGAGCAGTACTTC. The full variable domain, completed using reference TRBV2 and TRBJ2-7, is EPEVTQTPSHQVTQMGQEVILRCVPISNHLYFYWYRQILGQKVEFLVSFYNNEISEKSEIFDDQFSVERPDGSNFTLKIRSTKLEDSAMYFCASIRGAGVGTYEQYFGPGTRLTVT.

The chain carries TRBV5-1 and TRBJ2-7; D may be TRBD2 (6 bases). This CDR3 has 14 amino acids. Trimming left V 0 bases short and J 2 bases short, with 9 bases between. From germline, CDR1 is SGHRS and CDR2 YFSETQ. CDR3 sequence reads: CASSLGRVPYEQYF. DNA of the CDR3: TGCGCCAGCAGCTTGGGGAGGGTTCCCTACGAGCAGTACTTC.

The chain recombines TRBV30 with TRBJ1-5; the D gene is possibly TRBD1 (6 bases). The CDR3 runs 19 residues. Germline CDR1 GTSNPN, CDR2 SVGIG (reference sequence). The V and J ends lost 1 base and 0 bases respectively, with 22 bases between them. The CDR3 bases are TGTGCCTGGAGTGCCATAGGGGGGGCCCCGGCCCTTAGCAATCAGCCCCAGCATTTT. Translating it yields CAWSAIGGAPALSNQPQHF. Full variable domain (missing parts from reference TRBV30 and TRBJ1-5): SQTIHQWPATLVQPVGSPLSLECTVEGTSNPNLYWYRQAAGRGLQLLFYSVGIGQISSEVPQNLSASRPQDRQFILSSKKLLLSDSGFYLCAWSAIGGAPALSNQPQHFGDGTRLSIL.

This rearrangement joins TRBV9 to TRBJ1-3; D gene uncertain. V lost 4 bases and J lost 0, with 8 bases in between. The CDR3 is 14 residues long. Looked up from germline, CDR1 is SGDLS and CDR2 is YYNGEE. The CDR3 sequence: CASSPRGSGNTIYF. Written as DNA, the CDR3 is TGTGCCAGCAGCCCCCGGGGCTCTGGAAACACCATATATTTT.

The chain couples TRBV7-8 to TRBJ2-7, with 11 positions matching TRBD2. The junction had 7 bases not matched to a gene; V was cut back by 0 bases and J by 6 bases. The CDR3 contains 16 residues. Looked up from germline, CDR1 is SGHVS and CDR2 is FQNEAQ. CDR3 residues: CASSLAPIAGGREQYF. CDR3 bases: TGTGCCAGCAGCTTAGCGCCGATAGCGGGAGGGCGCGAGCAGTACTTC.

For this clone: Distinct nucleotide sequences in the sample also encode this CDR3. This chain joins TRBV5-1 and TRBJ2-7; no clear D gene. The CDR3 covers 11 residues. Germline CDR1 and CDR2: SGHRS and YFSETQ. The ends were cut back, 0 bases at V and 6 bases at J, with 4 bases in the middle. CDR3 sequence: CASSLAGEQYF. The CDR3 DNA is TGCGCCAGCAGCTTGGCAGGCGAGCAGTACTTC.

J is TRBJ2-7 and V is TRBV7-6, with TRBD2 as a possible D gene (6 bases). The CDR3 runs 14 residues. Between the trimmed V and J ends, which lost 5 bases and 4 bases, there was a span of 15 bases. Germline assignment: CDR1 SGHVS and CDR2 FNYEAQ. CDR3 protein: CASSPHGEAYEQYF. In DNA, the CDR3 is TGTGCCAGCAGCCCTCATGGGGAGGCTTACGAGCAGTACTTC. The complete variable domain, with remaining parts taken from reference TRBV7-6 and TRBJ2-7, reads GAGVSQSPRYKVTKRGQDVALRCDPISGHVSLYWYRQALGQGPEFLTYFNYEAQQDKSGLPNDRFSAERPEGSISTLTIQRTEQRDSAMYRCASSPHGEAYEQYFGPGTRLTVT.

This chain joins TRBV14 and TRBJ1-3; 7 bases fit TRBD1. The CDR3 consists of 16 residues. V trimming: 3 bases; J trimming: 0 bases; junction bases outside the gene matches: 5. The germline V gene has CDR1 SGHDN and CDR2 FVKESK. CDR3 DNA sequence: TGTGCCAGCAGCCATGACCGGGACAGCTCTGGAAACACCATATATTTT. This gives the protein CASSHDRDSSGNTIYF.

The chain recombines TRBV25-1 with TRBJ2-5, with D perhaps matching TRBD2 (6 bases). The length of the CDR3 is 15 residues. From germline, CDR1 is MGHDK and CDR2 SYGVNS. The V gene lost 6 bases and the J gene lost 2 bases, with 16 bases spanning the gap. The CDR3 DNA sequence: TGTGCCAGCAGCCCCTCGACTAGGAAGCAAGAGACCCAGTACTTC. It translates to CASSPSTRKQETQYF. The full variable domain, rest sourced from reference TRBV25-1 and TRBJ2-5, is EADIYQTPRYLVIGTGKKITLECSQTMGHDKMYWYQQDPGMELHLIHYSYGVNSTEKGDLSSESTVSRIRTEHFPLTLESARPSHTSQYLCASSPSTRKQETQYFGPGTRLLVL.

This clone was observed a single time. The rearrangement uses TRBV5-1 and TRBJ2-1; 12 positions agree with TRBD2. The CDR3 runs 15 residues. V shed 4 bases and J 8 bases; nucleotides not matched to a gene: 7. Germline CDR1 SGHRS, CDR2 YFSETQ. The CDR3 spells CASSPTSGSRDEQFF. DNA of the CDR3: TGCGCCAGCAGCCCGACTAGCGGGAGTCGGGATGAGCAGTTCTTC.

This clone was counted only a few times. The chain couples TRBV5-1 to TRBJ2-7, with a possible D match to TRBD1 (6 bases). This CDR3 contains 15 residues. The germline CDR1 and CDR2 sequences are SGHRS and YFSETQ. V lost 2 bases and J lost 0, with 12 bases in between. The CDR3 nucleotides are TGCGCCAGCAGCTTCGTAGTGACAGGCTCCTACGAGCAGTACTTC. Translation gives CASSFVVTGSYEQYF.

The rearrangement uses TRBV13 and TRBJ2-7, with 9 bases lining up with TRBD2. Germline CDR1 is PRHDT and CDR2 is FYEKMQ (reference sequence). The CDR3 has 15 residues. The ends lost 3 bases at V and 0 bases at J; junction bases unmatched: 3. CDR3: CASSFWRGGSYEQYF. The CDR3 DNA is TGTGCCAGCAGCTTCTGGCGGGGGGGCTCCTACGAGCAGTACTTC. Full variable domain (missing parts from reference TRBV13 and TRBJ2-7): AAGVIQSPRHLIKEKRETATLKCYPIPRHDTVYWYQQGPGQDPQFLISFYEKMQSDKGSIPDRFSAQQFSDYHSELNMSSLELGDSALYFCASSFWRGGSYEQYFGPGTRLTVT.

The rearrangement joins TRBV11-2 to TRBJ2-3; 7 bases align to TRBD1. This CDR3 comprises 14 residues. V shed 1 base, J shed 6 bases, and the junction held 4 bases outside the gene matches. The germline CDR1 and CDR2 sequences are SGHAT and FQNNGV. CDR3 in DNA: TGTGCCAGCAGCTTAGGACAGGGTGGGGATACGCAGTATTTT. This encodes CASSLGQGGDTQYF.

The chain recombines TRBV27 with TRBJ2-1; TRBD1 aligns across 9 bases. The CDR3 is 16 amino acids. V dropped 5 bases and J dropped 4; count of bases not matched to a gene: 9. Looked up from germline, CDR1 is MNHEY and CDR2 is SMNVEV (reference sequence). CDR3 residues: CASSLRTGAPYNEQFF. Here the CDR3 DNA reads TGTGCCAGCAGTCTCCGGACAGGGGCCCCTTACAATGAGCAGTTCTTC.